These T cell receptor beta chains were read from a single sample in a study of beta chain features in type 1 diabetes. Sequencing was performed with immunoSEQ multiplex PCR; in TCRdb, only in-frame clones are kept and a portion is missing. This sample has 640,000 or so clones, with roughly 13% found just once. Source material: naive CD4+ T cells from blood. The origin of the receptors is a man between 18 and 35 years old with type 1 diabetes. Both conserved end residues are part of each CDR3. D genes are given only for firm matches.

TRBV30	TRBJ1-2	NA	CAWSPGFPTGYGYTF
TRBV5-4	TRBJ2-3	NA	CASSVGSGSTDTQYF
TRBV15	TRBJ2-1	NA	CATSRDKGTESYNEQFF
TRBV4-2	TRBJ1-4	TRBD1	CASSQGTGAANEKLFF
TRBV10-3	TRBJ1-2	NA	CAISEGLNGGYTF
TRBV30	TRBJ1-6	NA	CASTSSYNSPLHF
TRBV7-6	TRBJ2-7	NA	CASSLDRDSYEQYF
TRBV9	TRBJ1-4	TRBD1	CASSVGDRVANEKLFF
TRBV13	TRBJ2-7	NA	CASSPRVHSYEQYF
TRBV5-1	TRBJ1-3	NA	CASSFLTEESSGNTIYF
TRBV18	TRBJ1-4	NA	CASSPGSNEKLFF
TRBV7-2	TRBJ2-7	NA	CASSPGTRTFSYEQYF
TRBV5-6	TRBJ2-1	NA	CASSVGQFSYNEQFF
TRBV11-2	TRBJ2-3	TRBD2	CASSLSSGGTDTQYF
TRBV7-6	TRBJ1-4	NA	CASSLSLSTNEKLFF
TRBV14	TRBJ2-7	NA	CASSQVGGPLASYEQYF
TRBV4-1	TRBJ1-2	NA	CASSPNLDSQPYGYTF
TRBV5-1	TRBJ1-2	NA	CASSLGVTGVNYGYTF
TRBV30	TRBJ2-3	NA	CAWSALNSPGDTQYF
TRBV2	TRBJ1-1	NA	CASKGPLRNTEAFF
TRBV20-1	TRBJ2-5	NA	CSATLGETQYF
TRBV7-8	TRBJ2-1	NA	CASSLVADNNEQFF
TRBV2	TRBJ2-1	NA	CASSGMAGALGYEQFF
TRBV5-1	TRBJ1-4	TRBD1	CASSSSTGKDEKLFF
TRBV5-6	TRBJ2-7	TRBD1	CASSLDRASEQYF
TRBV2	TRBJ2-7	NA	CASSELWEAADEQYF
TRBV10-2	TRBJ2-5	NA	CASSEAQETQYF
TRBV30	TRBJ2-7	NA	CAWTPSSASVGSYEQYF
TRBV18	TRBJ1-4	NA	CASSPRESNEKLFF
TRBV18	TRBJ2-2	NA	CASSPPWTASTGELFF
TRBV5-1	TRBJ2-2	TRBD1	CASSDGQENTGELFF
TRBV28	TRBJ2-7	NA	CASSPPPTYEQYF
TRBV27	TRBJ2-3	NA	CASRIHPSTDTQYF
TRBV28	TRBJ2-3	TRBD1	CASTPTDRGSDTQYF
TRBV5-1	NA	NA	CASSLGTEGYEQYF
TRBV11-2	TRBJ2-5	NA	CASSLEGTVPTQYF
TRBV6-1	TRBJ1-5	NA	CASSEAEGGIQPQHF
TRBV30	TRBJ2-3	TRBD2	CAWSVFGTTHTDTQYF
TRBV4-1	TRBJ2-5	TRBD1	CASSQTTGQGAETQYF
TRBV20-1	TRBJ2-5	NA	CSARAQETQYF